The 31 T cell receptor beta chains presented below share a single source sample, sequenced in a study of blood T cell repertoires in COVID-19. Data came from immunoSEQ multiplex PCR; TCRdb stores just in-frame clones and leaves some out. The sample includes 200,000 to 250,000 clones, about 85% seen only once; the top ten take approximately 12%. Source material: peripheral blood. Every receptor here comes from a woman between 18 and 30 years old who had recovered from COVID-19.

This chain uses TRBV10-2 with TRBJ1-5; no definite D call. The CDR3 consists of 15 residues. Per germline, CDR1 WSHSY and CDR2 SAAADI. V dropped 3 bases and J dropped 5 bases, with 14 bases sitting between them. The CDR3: CASSELTPPDQPQHF. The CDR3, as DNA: TGCGCCAGCAGTGAATTAACACCACCCGATCAGCCCCAGCATTTT.

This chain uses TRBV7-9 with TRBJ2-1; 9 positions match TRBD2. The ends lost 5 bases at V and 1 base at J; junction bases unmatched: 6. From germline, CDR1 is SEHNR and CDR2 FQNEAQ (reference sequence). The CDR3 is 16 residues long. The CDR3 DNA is TGTGCCAGCAGCCCGATAGCGGGAGTGTCCTACAATGAGCAGTTCTTC. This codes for CASSPIAGVSYNEQFF.

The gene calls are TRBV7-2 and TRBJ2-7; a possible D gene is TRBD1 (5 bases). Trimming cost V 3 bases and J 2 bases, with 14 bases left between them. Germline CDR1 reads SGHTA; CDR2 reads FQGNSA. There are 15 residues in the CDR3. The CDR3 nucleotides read TGTGCCAGCAGCTTTGGCTTGCAGGGTACCTACGAGCAGTACTTC. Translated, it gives CASSFGLQGTYEQYF.

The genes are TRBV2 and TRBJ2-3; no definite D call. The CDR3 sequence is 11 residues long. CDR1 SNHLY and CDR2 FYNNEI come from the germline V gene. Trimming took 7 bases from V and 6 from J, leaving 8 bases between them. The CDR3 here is CASKLSDTQYF. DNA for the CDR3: TGTGCCAGCAAACTGTCTGATACGCAGTATTTT.

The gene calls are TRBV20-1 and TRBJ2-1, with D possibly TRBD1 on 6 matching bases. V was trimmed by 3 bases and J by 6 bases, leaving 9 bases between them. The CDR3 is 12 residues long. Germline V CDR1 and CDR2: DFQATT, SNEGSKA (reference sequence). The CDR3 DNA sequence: TGCAGTGCTAGTACAGGGATCAATGAGCAGTTCTTC. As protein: CSASTGINEQFF.

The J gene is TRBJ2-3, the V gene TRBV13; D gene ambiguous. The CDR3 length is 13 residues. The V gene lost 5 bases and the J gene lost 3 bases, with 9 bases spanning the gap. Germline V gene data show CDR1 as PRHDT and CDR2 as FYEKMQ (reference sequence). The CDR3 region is CASSPQLTDTQYF. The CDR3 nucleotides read TGTGCCAGCAGCCCTCAGTTGACAGATACGCAGTATTTT. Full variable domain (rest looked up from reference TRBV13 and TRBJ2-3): AAGVIQSPRHLIKEKRETATLKCYPIPRHDTVYWYQQGPGQDPQFLISFYEKMQSDKGSIPDRFSAQQFSDYHSELNMSSLELGDSALYFCASSPQLTDTQYFGPGTRLTVL.

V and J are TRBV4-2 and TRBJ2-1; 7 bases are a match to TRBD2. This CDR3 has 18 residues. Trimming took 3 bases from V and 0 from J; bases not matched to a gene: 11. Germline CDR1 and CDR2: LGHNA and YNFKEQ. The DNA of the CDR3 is TGTGCCAGCAGCCAGGTCCCCCTAGCGGCACCCTCCTACAATGAGCAGTTCTTC. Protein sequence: CASSQVPLAAPSYNEQFF.

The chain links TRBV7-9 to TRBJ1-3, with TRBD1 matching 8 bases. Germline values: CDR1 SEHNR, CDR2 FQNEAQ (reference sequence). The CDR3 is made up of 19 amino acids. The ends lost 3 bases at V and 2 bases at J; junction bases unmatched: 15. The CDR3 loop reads CASSFGPPPQGAAGNTIYF. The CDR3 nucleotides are TGTGCCAGCAGCTTTGGCCCACCGCCTCAGGGGGCAGCTGGAAACACCATATATTTT.

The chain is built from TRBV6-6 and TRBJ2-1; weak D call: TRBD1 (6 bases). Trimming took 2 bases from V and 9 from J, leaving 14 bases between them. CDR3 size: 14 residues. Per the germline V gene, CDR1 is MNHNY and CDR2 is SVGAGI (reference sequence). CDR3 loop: CASSYLGTISEQFF. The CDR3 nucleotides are TGTGCCAGCAGTTACCTGGGGACAATCAGTGAGCAGTTCTTC.

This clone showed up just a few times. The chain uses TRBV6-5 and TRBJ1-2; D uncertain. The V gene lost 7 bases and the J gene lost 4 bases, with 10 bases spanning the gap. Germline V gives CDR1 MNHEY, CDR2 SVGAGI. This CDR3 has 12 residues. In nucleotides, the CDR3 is TGTGCCAGCACCCTGGAGATCTATGGCTACACCTTC. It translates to CASTLEIYGYTF.

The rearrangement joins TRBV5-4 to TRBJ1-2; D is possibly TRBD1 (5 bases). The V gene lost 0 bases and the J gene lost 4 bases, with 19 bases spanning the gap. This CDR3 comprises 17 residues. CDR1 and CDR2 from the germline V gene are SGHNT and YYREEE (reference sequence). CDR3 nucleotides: TGTGCCAGCAGCTTGGCCGTGGGGCGCGGGACGGGCTATGGCTACACCTTC. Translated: CASSLAVGRGTGYGYTF. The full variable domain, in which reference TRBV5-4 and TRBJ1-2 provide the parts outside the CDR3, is ETGVTQSPTHLIKTRGQQVTLRCSSQSGHNTVSWYQQALGQGPQFIFQYYREEENGRGNFPPRFSGLQFPNYSSELNVNALELDDSALYLCASSLAVGRGTGYGYTFGSGTRLTVV.

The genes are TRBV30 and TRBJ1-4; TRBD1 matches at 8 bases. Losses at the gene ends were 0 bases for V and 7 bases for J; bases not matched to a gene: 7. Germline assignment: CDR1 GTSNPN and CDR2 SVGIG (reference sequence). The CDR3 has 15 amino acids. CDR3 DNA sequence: TGTGCCTGGAGTGTACTCGGACAGGGAACTGAAAAACTGTTTTTT. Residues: CAWSVLGQGTEKLFF.

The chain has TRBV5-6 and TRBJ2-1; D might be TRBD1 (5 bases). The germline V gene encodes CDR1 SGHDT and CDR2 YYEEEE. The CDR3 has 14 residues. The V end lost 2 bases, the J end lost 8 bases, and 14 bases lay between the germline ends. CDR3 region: CASSFTDTNHEQFF. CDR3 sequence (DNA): TGTGCCAGCAGCTTTACGGACACTAACCATGAGCAGTTCTTC.

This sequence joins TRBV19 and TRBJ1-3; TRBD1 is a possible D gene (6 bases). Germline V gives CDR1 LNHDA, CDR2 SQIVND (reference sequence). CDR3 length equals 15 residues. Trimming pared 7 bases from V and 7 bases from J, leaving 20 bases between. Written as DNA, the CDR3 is TGTGCCAGTACCCCCGGGACACCCTCCTTTAACACCATATATTTT. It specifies CASTPGTPSFNTIYF.

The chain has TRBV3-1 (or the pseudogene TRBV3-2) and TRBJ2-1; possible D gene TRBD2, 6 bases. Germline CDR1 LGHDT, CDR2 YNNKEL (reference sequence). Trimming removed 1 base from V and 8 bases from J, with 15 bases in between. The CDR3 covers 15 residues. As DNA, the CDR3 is TGTGCCAGCAGCCAAGGAACGGGGGTTGACTATGAGCAGTTCTTC. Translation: CASSQGTGVDYEQFF.

The CDR3 bases are TGTGCCAGCAGCTTAGGGACTAGAGATATCGAGCAGTACTTC. Amino acids: CASSLGTRDIEQYF. The rearrangement links TRBV11-2 to TRBJ2-7; 7 nucleotides agree with TRBD2. The V gene's germline CDR1 is SGHAT and CDR2 FQNNGV. The CDR3 length is 14 residues. With 1 base clipped from V and 6 bases from J, the junction kept 6 bases outside the gene matches.

CDR3 loop: CASSLSAGAYEQYF. The CDR3 DNA sequence: TGTGCCAGCAGTTTATCAGCGGGGGCCTACGAGCAGTACTTC. V gene TRBV27 combines with J gene TRBJ2-7; 8 bases align to TRBD2. CDR1 and CDR2 (germline): MNHEY, SMNVEV (reference sequence). CDR3 length equals 14 residues. With V trimmed by 0 bases and J by 2 bases, 0 bases remained unmatched.

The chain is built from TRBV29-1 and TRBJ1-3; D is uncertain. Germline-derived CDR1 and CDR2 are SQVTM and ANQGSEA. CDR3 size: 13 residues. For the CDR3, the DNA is TGCAGTTTTGTACAGAGCTCTGGAAACACCATATATTTT. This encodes CSFVQSSGNTIYF. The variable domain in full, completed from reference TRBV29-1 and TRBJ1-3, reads SAVISQKPSRDICQRGTSLTIQCQVDSQVTMMFWYRQQPGQSLTLIATANQGSEATYESGFVIDKFPISRPNLTFSTLTVSNMSPEDSSIYLCSFVQSSGNTIYFGEGSWLTVV.

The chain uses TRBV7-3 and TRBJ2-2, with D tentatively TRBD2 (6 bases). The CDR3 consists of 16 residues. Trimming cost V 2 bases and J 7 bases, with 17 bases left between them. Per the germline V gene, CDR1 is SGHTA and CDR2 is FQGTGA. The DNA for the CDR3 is TGTGCCAGCAGCTTAGATTTGGGAGGCAGTCGCGGGGAGCTGTTTTTT. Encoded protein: CASSLDLGGSRGELFF.

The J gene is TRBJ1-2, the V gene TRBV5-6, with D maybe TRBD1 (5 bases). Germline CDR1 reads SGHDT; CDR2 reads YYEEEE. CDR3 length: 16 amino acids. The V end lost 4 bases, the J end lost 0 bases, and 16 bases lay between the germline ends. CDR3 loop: CASSPVAGKANYGYTF. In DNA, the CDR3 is TGTGCCAGCAGCCCGGTGGCAGGGAAGGCTAACTATGGCTACACCTTC.

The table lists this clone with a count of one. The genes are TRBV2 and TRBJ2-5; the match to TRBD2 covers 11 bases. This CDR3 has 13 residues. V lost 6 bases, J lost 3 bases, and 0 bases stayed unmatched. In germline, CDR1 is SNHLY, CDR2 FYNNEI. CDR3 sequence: CASRTSGKETQYF. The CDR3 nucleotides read TGTGCCAGCAGGACTAGCGGGAAAGAGACCCAGTACTTC.

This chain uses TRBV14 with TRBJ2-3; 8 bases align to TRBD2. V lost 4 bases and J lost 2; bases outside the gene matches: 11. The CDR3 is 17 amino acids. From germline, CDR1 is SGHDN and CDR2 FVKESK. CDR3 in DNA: TGTGCCAGCAGCCCTGCCCGGGGGGGACTCCTCACAGATACGCAGTATTTT. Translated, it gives CASSPARGGLLTDTQYF.

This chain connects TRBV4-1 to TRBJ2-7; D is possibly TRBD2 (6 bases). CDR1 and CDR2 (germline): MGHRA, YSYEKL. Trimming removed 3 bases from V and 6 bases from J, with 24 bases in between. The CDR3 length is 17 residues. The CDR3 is CASSQNLGGGPLGEQYF. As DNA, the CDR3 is TGCGCCAGCAGCCAGAACTTGGGGGGAGGCCCGCTGGGCGAGCAGTACTTC.

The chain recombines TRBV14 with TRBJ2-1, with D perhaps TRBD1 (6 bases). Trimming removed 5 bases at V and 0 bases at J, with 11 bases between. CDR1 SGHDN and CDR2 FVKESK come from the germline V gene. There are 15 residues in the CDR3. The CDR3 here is CASSSGTNSYNEQFF. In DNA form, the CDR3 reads TGTGCCAGCAGCTCCGGGACAAACTCCTACAATGAGCAGTTCTTC.

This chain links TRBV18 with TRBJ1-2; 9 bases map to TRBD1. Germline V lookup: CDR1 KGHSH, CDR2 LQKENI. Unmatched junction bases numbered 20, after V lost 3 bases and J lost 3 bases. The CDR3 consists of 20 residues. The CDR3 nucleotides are TGTGCCAGCTCACCGTACGCAAGAACAGGGGGCGCTCTAGTGGACTATGGCTACACCTTC. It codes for CASSPYARTGGALVDYGYTF.

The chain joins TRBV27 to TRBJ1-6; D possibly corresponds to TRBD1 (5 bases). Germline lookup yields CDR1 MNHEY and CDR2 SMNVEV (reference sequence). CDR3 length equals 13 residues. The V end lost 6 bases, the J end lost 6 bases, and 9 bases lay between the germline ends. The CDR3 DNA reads TGTGCCAGCAGCAGGGACTCTAATTCACCCCTCCACTTT. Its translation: CASSRDSNSPLHF.

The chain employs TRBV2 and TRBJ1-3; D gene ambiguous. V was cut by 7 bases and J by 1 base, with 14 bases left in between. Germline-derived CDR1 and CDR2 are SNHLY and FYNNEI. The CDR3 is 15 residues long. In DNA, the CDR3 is TGTGCCAGCAATCTCGAGGCAGCTTCTGGAAACACCATATATTTT. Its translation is CASNLEAASGNTIYF.

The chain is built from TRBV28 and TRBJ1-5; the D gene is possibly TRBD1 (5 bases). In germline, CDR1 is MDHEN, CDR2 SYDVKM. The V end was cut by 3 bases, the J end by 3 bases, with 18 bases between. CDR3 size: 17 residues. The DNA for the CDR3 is TGTGCCAGCAGTTTTATTCAGACAGCCTCCCCCAATCAGCCCCAGCATTTT. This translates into CASSFIQTASPNQPQHF.

As DNA, the CDR3 is TGTGCCAGCAGCCGAGACTACTCTGGAAACACCATATATTTT. It codes for CASSRDYSGNTIYF. The chain links TRBV11-2 to TRBJ1-3, with D hard to call. This CDR3 is 14 amino acids long. V dropped 5 bases and J dropped 0 bases, with 8 bases sitting between them. From germline, CDR1 is SGHAT and CDR2 FQNNGV. The variable domain in full, with the rest retrieved from reference TRBV11-2 and TRBJ1-3, is EAGVAQSPRYKIIEKRQSVAFWCNPISGHATLYWYQQILGQGPKLLIQFQNNGVVDDSQLPKDRFSAERLKGVDSTLKIQPAKLEDSAVYLCASSRDYSGNTIYFGEGSWLTVV.

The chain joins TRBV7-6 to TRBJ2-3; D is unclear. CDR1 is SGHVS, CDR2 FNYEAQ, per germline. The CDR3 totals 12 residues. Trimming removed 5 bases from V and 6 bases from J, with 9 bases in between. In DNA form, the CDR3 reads TGTGCCAGCAGCCGTAATCTGGATACGCAGTATTTT. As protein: CASSRNLDTQYF.

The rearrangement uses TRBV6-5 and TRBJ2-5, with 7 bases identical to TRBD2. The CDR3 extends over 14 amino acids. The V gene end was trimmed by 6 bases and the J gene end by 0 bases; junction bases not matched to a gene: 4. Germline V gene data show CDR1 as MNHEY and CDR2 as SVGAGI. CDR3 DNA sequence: TGTGCCAGCAGCCCCGGGGGGTACCAAGAGACCCAGTACTTC. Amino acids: CASSPGGYQETQYF.